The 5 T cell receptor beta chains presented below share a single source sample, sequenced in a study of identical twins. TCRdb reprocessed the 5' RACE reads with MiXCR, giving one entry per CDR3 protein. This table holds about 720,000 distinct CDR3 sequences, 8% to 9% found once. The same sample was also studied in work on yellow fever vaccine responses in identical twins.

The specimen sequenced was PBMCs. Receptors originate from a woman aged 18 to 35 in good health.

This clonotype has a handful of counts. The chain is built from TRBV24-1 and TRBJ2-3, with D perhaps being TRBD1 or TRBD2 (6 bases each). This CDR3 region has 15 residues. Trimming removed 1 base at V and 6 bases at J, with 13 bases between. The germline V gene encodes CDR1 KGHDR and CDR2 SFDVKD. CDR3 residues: CATSDLGQGTDTQYF. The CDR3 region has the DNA TGTGCCACCAGTGATTTAGGTCAGGGGACTGATACGCAGTATTTT.

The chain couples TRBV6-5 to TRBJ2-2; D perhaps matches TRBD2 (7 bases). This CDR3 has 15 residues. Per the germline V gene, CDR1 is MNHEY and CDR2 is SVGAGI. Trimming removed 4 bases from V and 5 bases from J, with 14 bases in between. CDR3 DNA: TGTGCCAGCAGTTTGGAGGGGGGGGCAACCGGGGAGCTGTTTTTT. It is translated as CASSLEGGATGELFF.

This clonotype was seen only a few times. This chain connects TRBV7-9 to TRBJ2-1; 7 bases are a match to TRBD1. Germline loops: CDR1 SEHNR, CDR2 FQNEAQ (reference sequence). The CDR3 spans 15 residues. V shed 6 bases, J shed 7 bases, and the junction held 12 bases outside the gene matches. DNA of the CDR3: TGTGCCAGCAGAAACACGACAGGGATCGTAAATGAGCAGTTCTTC. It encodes CASRNTTGIVNEQFF.

The CDR3 region has the DNA TGTGCCAGCAGGCGAGACCTAGCCAAAAACATTCAGTACTTC. This translates into CASRRDLAKNIQYF. V gene TRBV2 combines with J gene TRBJ2-4; D not resolved. Trimming shortened V by 6 bases and J by 0 bases, and 9 bases separated the two germline ends. From germline, CDR1 is SNHLY and CDR2 FYNNEI. This CDR3 has 14 residues.

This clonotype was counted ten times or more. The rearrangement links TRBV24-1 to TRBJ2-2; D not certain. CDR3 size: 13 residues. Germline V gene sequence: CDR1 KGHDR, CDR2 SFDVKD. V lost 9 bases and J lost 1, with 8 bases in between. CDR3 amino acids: CATSTGNTGELFF. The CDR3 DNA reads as TGTGCCACCTCGACCGGGAACACCGGGGAGCTGTTTTTT.